This TCR beta chain was observed in a study of blood T cell repertoires in COVID-19. The wider study: Samples of COVID-19 (acute and convalescent) were obtained from the United States, Italy and Spain. The cDNA or gDNA used as material had been derived from T cells, B-cell-depleted T cells, or PBMCs.

CDR3 length: 14 residues. The V end lost 6 bases, the J end lost 2 bases, and 12 bases lay between the germline ends. Germline CDR1 and CDR2: LNHDA and SQIVND (reference sequence). Source study methods: How many nucleated cells were present was estimated from reference gene primer amplification. Sequencing was performed with immunoSEQ multiplex PCR; in TCRdb, only in-frame clones are kept and a portion is missing. The D gene and trimming were derived from the DNA, and the V and J assignments and clone size from that table. The table includes a few hundred thousand clones, around 83% detected once. The rearrangement links TRBV19 to TRBJ2-3; D possibly corresponds to TRBD2 (6 bases). The sequence derives from a middle-aged woman who had recovered from COVID-19. Sequencing was performed on peripheral blood. The CDR3 region has the DNA TGTGCCAGTAGCTCGGGGGTCCTCACAGATACGCAGTATTTT. It specifies CASSSGVLTDTQYF.